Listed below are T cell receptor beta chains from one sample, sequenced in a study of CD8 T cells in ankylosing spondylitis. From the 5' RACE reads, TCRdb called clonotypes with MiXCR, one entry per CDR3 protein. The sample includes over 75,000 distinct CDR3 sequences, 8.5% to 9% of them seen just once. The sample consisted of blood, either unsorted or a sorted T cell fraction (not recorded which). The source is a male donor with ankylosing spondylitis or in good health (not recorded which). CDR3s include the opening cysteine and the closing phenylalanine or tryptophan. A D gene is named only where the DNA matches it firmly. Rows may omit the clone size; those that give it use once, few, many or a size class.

CASSLAGVPNSPLHF | TGTGCCAGCAGCTTAGCAGGGGTTCCTAATTCACCCCTCCACTTT | TRBV7-3 | . | TRBJ1-6 | many
CASSRDRTYEQYF | TGTGCCAGCAGCCGGGACCGGACCTACGAGCAGTACTTC | TRBV13 | . | TRBJ2-7 | .
CSGGQSGVAGELFF | TGCAGCGGGGGACAGTCGGGTGTGGCCGGGGAGCTGTTTTTT | TRBV29-1 | TRBD1 | TRBJ2-2 | many
CASSQRDRGSSANYGYTF | TGTGCCAGCAGTCAAAGGGACAGGGGATCCTCAGCTAACTATGGCTACACCTTC | TRBV2 | TRBD1 | TRBJ1-2 | many
CASSVGTGANVLTF | TGTGCCAGCAGCGTAGGTACTGGGGCCAACGTCCTGACTTTC | TRBV9 | . | TRBJ2-6 | many
CSANSGAGYTF | TGCAGTGCTAACTCAGGGGCTGGCTACACCTTC | TRBV20-1 | . | TRBJ1-2 | many
CASSFSGMADGGELFF | TGCGCCAGCAGCTTTAGCGGGATGGCTGATGGCGGGGAGCTGTTTTTT | TRBV5-1 | TRBD2 | TRBJ2-2 | many
CSALRGGDGYTF | TGCAGTGCCCTGCGGGGTGGAGATGGCTACACCTTC | TRBV20-1 | . | TRBJ1-2 | many
CASSQYVGGGPSIYEKLFF | TGTGCCAGCAGCCAATATGTAGGTGGGGGACCCAGCATCTATGAAAAACTGTTTTTT | TRBV14 | . | TRBJ1-4 | many
CASSLEGLAGNQETQYF | TGCGCCAGCAGCTTGGAAGGGCTAGCGGGTAACCAAGAGACCCAGTACTTC | TRBV5-1 | TRBD2 | TRBJ2-5 | .
CASSLRTGSSYNEQFF | TGCGCCAGCAGCTTAAGGACAGGGAGCTCCTACAATGAGCAGTTCTTC | TRBV5-1 | TRBD1 | TRBJ2-1 | .
CASSQEGRRAGELFF | TGTGCCAGCAGCCAGGAGGGTCGCAGGGCCGGGGAGCTGTTTTTT | TRBV3-1 | . | TRBJ2-2 | .
CASSSGAPTDEQYF | TGCGCCAGCAGCTCCGGGGCCCCTACAGACGAGCAGTACTTC | TRBV5-1 | . | TRBJ2-7 | many
CAISTGTANGGYTF | TGTGCCATCAGTACTGGGACAGCCAACGGGGGCTACACCTTC | TRBV10-3 | TRBD1 | TRBJ1-2 | many
CASSRAGGSFQDTQYF | TGTGCCAGCAGCCGAGCGGGGGGGTCGTTCCAAGATACGCAGTATTTT | TRBV5-5 | TRBD2 | TRBJ2-3 | many
CASSAFGSSGANVLTF | TGTGCCAGCAGTGCGTTCGGGAGCTCTGGGGCCAACGTCCTGACTTTC | TRBV6-1 | . | TRBJ2-6 | .
CASSLGIAGIQETQYF | TGTGCCAGCAGCTTAGGAATCGCGGGGATCCAAGAGACCCAGTACTTC | TRBV7-9 | . | TRBJ2-5 | many
CASSGGTSLSAQYF | TGTGCCAGCAGCGGTGGGACTAGCCTGAGTGCGCAGTATTTT | TRBV6-1 | TRBD2 | TRBJ2-3 | many
CSGRQEVEETQYF | TGCAGCGGCCGACAGGAGGTTGAAGAGACCCAGTACTTC | TRBV29-1 | . | TRBJ2-5 | many
CASSMTSGGSDTQYF | TGTGCCAGCAGCATGACTAGCGGGGGCTCAGATACGCAGTATTTT | TRBV7-3 | TRBD2 | TRBJ2-3 | many
CASSPTSGTYNEQFF | TGTGCCAGCAGCCCGACTAGCGGCACCTACAATGAGCAGTTCTTC | TRBV3-1 | TRBD2 | TRBJ2-1 | few
CASSALAGVQETQYF | TGTGCCAGCAGTGCTTTAGCGGGGGTCCAAGAGACCCAGTACTTC | TRBV6-1 | TRBD2 | TRBJ2-5 | many
CASSYGKTYGYTF | TGTGCCAGCAGTTACGGGAAGACGTATGGCTACACCTTC | TRBV6-2/TRBV6-3 | . | TRBJ1-2 | many
CATRSGYGDEQYF | TGTGCCACCCGGTCCGGGTACGGCGACGAGCAGTACTTC | TRBV2 | . | TRBJ2-7 | few
CASSEASPSEQYF | TGTGCCAGCAGTGAAGCGTCACCGAGCGAGCAGTACTTC | TRBV2 | . | TRBJ2-7 | many
CASSEDSSSYEQYF | TGTGCCAGCAGTGAAGATAGCAGCTCCTACGAGCAGTACTTC | TRBV2 | . | TRBJ2-7 | many
CSVGLVADSSTDTQYF | TGCAGCGTCGGGTTAGTGGCAGATTCTAGCACAGATACGCAGTATTTT | TRBV29-1 | . | TRBJ2-3 | few
CASSLSNEQFF | TGCGCCAGCAGCTTGTCAAATGAGCAGTTCTTC | TRBV5-1 | . | TRBJ2-1 | many
CASSQEASGAINIQYF | TGTGCCAGCAGCCAAGAAGCAAGCGGGGCGATAAACATTCAGTACTTC | TRBV3-1 | TRBD2 | TRBJ2-4 | many
CASSPIQGYGELFF | TGTGCCAGCAGCCCCATACAGGGTTACGGGGAGCTGTTTTTT | TRBV7-6 | . | TRBJ2-2 | few
CASSLVFGGTNYEQYF | TGCGCCAGCAGCTTGGTGTTTGGGGGGACGAACTACGAGCAGTACTTC | TRBV5-1 | . | TRBJ2-7 | many
CSAPGTSSNQPQHF | TGCAGTGCCCCCGGGACCTCTAGCAATCAGCCCCAGCATTTT | TRBV20-1 | . | TRBJ1-5 | many
CASSLVSEETQYF | TGCGCCAGCAGCTTGGTATCGGAAGAGACCCAGTACTTC | TRBV5-1 | . | TRBJ2-5 | many
CASSLYSWDRGRLETQYF | TGTGCCAGCAGCTTATACAGTTGGGACAGGGGGCGCTTAGAGACCCAGTACTTC | TRBV7-8 | TRBD1 | TRBJ2-5 | few
CSARDRGGEKQHF | TGCAGTGCTAGAGATCGAGGCGGCGAGAAACAGCATTTT | TRBV20-1 | . | TRBJ1-5 | many
CSVTDSRNTGELFF | TGCAGCGTGACCGACAGCCGGAACACCGGGGAGCTGTTTTTT | TRBV29-1 | . | TRBJ2-2 | many
CSARDQGPLDGEQYF | TGCAGTGCTAGAGATCAGGGACCTCTCGATGGCGAGCAGTACTTC | TRBV20-1 | . | TRBJ2-7 | many
CASSPAHASEETQYF | TGTGCCAGCTCACCAGCTCACGCCTCGGAGGAGACCCAGTACTTC | TRBV18 | . | TRBJ2-5 | many
CASSLSQTREKLFF | TGTGCCAGCAGCTTATCCCAGACGAGAGAAAAACTGTTTTTT | TRBV7-2 | . | TRBJ1-4 | many
CASSLRLAGGKQETQYF | TGTGCCAGCAGCTTACGGCTAGCGGGGGGGAAACAAGAGACCCAGTACTTC | TRBV7-8 | TRBD2 | TRBJ2-5 | few
CASSMGTGSNQPQHF | TGCGCCAGCAGCATGGGGACAGGGAGCAATCAGCCCCAGCATTTT | TRBV5-1 | TRBD1 | TRBJ1-5 | .
CASSFNNSPLHF | TGTGCCAGCAGCTTCAATAATTCACCCCTCCACTTT | TRBV7-9 | . | TRBJ1-6 | .
CNVGGGPNQPQHF | TGCAACGTTGGGGGGGGCCCTAATCAGCCCCAGCATTTT | TRBV29-1 | . | TRBJ1-5 | .
CSVRGDYGYTF | TGCAGCGTCAGGGGAGACTATGGCTACACCTTC | TRBV29-1 | . | TRBJ1-2 | many
CASSGQGSTGELFF | TGTGCCAGCAGTGGACAGGGTAGCACCGGGGAGCTGTTTTTT | TRBV28 | TRBD1 | TRBJ2-2 | few
CASSRMGGVVEQFF | TGTGCCAGCAGCCGAATGGGGGGGGTAGTGGAGCAGTTCTTC | TRBV7-3 | TRBD2 | TRBJ2-1 | many